This T cell receptor (beta chain) was sequenced in a study of blood T cell repertoires in COVID-19. Study context: T cells, B-cell-depleted T cells, or PBMCs supplied cDNA or gDNA.

The CDR3 covers 15 residues. With 7 bases clipped from V and 7 bases from J, the junction kept 10 bases outside the gene matches. In the source study's methods: Nucleated cell number was recorded as an estimate derived from reference gene primer amplification. Generated by immunoSEQ multiplex PCR, the TCRdb table keeps only in-frame clones and is missing some. Clone size and V and J calls were adopted from that table, with D and trimming inferred from the DNA. The repertoire holds hundreds of thousands of clones, around 82% seen once, with 3.5% to 4.5% in the top ten. Study members were between about 18 and 90 years old and lived in approximately 25 US regions. Assignments of participants to cohorts depended upon their own reported clinical history.

The source material was PBMCs or T cells enriched from blood (not recorded which). The chain joins TRBV23-1 to TRBJ1-4, with 9 bases identical to TRBD1. TRBV23-1 is flagged as an ORF with uncertain function. This sequence originates from a man younger than 45 with acute COVID-19. The DNA for the CDR3 is TGCGCCAGCATGGGGGGGGACAGGGTGACTGAAAAACTGTTTTTT. It is translated as CASMGGDRVTEKLFF.